This TCR beta chain originates from a study of technical replicates of blood from a few donors. CDR1 is SGHVS, CDR2 FNYEAQ, per germline. V lost 1 base to trimming and J lost 5 bases, with 8 bases between them. The CDR3 extends over 13 amino acids. Only in-frame clones appear in the TCRdb table, and some are missing; sequencing was by immunoSEQ multiplex PCR. This sample yields 50,000 to 70,000 clones, of which about 95% are seen a single time; about 3% belongs to the top ten. Sequenced input: PBMCs. The genes are TRBV7-6 and TRBJ2-5; D gene uncertain. The TCR sequence derives from a human donor in good health. Some clones in this sample may be carry-over from other donors' samples. The CDR3 DNA reads as TGTGCCAGCAGCTTAGGTGGGCTTGAGACCCAGTACTTC. Translating it yields CASSLGGLETQYF.